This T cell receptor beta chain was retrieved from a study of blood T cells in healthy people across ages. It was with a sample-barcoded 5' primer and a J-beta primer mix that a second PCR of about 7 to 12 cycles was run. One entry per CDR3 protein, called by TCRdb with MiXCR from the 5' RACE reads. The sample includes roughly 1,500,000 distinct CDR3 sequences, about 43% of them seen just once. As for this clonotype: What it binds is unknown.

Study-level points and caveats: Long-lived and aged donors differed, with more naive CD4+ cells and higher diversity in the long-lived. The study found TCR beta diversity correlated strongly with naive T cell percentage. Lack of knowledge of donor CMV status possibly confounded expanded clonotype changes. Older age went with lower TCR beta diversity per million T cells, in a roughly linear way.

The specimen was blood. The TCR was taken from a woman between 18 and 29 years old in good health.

The chain's CDR3 is CASSQRVSSVPGSYNEQYF. CDR3 in DNA: TGCGCCAGCAGCCAAAGGGTTTCGTCCGTCCCGGGCTCCTACAATGAGCAGTACTTC. The gene calls are TRBV4-1 and TRBJ2-7; D call uncertain. Trimming took 2 bases from V and 7 from J, leaving 30 bases between them. Germline loops: CDR1 MGHRA, CDR2 YSYEKL. The CDR3 length is 19 residues.